One T cell receptor beta chain is described in this entry. The antigen is undetermined. The CDR3 sequence is 15 residues long. The V segment lost 6 bases and the J segment 1 base; nucleotides outside the gene matches: 3. Germline values: CDR1 SEHNR, CDR2 FQNEAQ (reference sequence). The data originate from a study of cytomegalovirus exposure and HLA in healthy donors. General study findings and limits: Later analysis associated a missense DCLRE1C variant with TCR beta V- and J-gene trimming.

The primer mix had 60 Vbeta and 13 Jbeta primers. Only in-frame clones appear in the TCRdb table, and some are missing; sequencing was by immunoSEQ multiplex PCR. The table includes about 180,000 clones, more than 70% detected once. This clonotype originated in a girl between 5 and 17 years old in good health and CMV-seropositive. The rearrangement links TRBV7-9 to TRBJ2-3, with 11 bases matching TRBD2. The sample was PBMCs. CDR3 sequence: CASRNSGRGTDTQYF. CDR3 DNA sequence: TGTGCCAGCAGGAATAGCGGGAGGGGCACAGATACGCAGTATTTT. The full variable domain, with the rest looked up from reference TRBV7-9 and TRBJ2-3, is DTGVSQNPRHKITKRGQNVTFRCDPISEHNRLYWYRQTLGQGPEFLTYFQNEAQLEKSRLLSDRFSAERPKGSFSTLEIQRTEQGDSAMYLCASRNSGRGTDTQYFGPGTRLTVL.